The T cell receptor (beta chain) described here comes from a study of T cell responses to AZD1222 COVID-19 vaccine. Study-wide findings and caveats: Targeting of unmutated variant regions was reportedly seen in nearly half of spike-specific TCRs.

Note on this clone: The antigen remains undetermined.

Sequencing used immunoSEQ multiplex PCR; TCRdb keeps in-frame clones, though not all of them. This table holds approximately 190,000 clones, more than 75% found once. The germline gives CDR1 KGHSH, CDR2 LQKENI. The V and J ends lost 3 bases and 3 bases respectively, with 8 bases between them. This CDR3 has 14 residues. This clonotype was obtained from an adult in good health. The sequenced sample was peripheral blood, obtained on day 0 of AZD1222 vaccination. The chain employs TRBV18 and TRBJ2-2; D may be TRBD1 (5 bases). The chain's CDR3 is CASSPSGYTGELFF. In DNA, the CDR3 is TGTGCCAGCTCACCGTCAGGGTACACCGGGGAGCTGTTTTTT.